This T cell receptor beta chain was found in a study of OX40 agonist ivuxolimab in advanced cancers. Looking at the study overall: Patient treatment consisted of intravenous ivuxolimab administration every 2 weeks at 0.01 to 10 mg/kg.

Only in-frame clones appear in the TCRdb table, and some are missing; sequencing was by immunoSEQ multiplex PCR. The sample consists of some 70,000 clones, 85% to 90% of them appearing once. The CDR3 is 14 residues long. CDR1 and CDR2 from the germline V gene are LGHNA and YSLEER. Trimming cost V 4 bases and J 4 bases; bases outside gene matches: 6. General observations from the study: On average, CD8+ T cells had more expanded clones than CD4+.

About this clone: What it binds is not known.

The source of this sequence is an adult with an advanced solid tumor such as melanoma, head and neck, liver or kidney cancer. Material: CD4+ or CD8+ T cells sorted from blood, obtained in a trial of the OX40 agonist ivuxolimab. This sequence joins TRBV4-3 and TRBJ1-1; TRBD1 matches at 7 bases. The CDR3 DNA sequence: TGCGCCAGCAGCCCTACGACAGGGCGCACTGAAGCTTTCTTT. Residues: CASSPTTGRTEAFF.